The 17 T cell receptor beta chains below come from one sample, sequenced in a study of patients and donors after allogeneic stem cell transplantation. TCRdb itself ran the RT-PCR reads through MiXCR, one entry per CDR3 protein. The data hold around 150,000 distinct CDR3 sequences, with roughly 30% observed a single time. The sample taken for sequencing was blood, either unsorted or a sorted T cell fraction (not recorded which). The receptors come from a human donor who was either an allogeneic HSCT recipient or a stem cell or donor lymphocyte infusion donor (not recorded which). It is not recorded whose cells these are; they may come from a transplant donor.

This chain joins TRBV5-1 and TRBJ2-2; no reliable D call. Germline V lookup: CDR1 SGHRS, CDR2 YFSETQ. CDR3 size: 16 residues. Between the trimmed V and J ends, which lost 0 bases and 0 bases, there was a span of 9 bases. The CDR3, as DNA: TGCGCCAGCAGCTTGGGGTGGACCACGAACACCGGGGAGCTGTTTTTT. Translation gives CASSLGWTTNTGELFF. The full variable domain, rest sourced from reference TRBV5-1 and TRBJ2-2, is KAGVTQTPRYLIKTRGQQVTLSCSPISGHRSVSWYQQTPGQGLQFLFEYFSETQRNKGNFPGRFSGRQFSNSRSEMNVSTLELGDSALYLCASSLGWTTNTGELFFGEGSRLTVL.

This clonotype has more than one count but fewer than ten. This chain uses TRBV5-1 with TRBJ2-3; D not certain. This CDR3 is 14 amino acids long. With 3 bases removed from V and 6 bases from J, the gap between germline ends came to 14 bases. Per germline, CDR1 SGHRS and CDR2 YFSETQ. CDR3 protein: CASSYLQSSDTQYF. The CDR3 nucleotides read TGCGCCAGCAGCTACCTACAATCCTCCGATACGCAGTATTTT.

This clonotype occurred a few times. The genes are TRBV20-1 and TRBJ1-5; tentative D call: TRBD1 (5 bases). Germline CDR1 is DFQATT and CDR2 is SNEGSKA (reference sequence). The CDR3 runs to 13 residues. V was pared by 4 bases and J by 1 base, with 8 bases between. DNA of the CDR3: TGCAGTGCTATGCGGGGGAGCAATCAGCCCCAGCATTTT. Protein product: CSAMRGSNQPQHF.

The J gene is TRBJ2-1, the V gene TRBV5-1; no definite D call. The CDR3 is 15 residues long. Germline V CDR1 and CDR2: SGHRS, YFSETQ. Trimming removed 2 bases at V and 0 bases at J, with 9 bases between. CDR3 region: CASSFDGSSYNEQFF. For the CDR3, the DNA is TGCGCCAGCAGCTTCGACGGAAGCTCCTACAATGAGCAGTTCTTC. Full variable domain (outside the CDR3, taken from reference TRBV5-1 and TRBJ2-1): KAGVTQTPRYLIKTRGQQVTLSCSPISGHRSVSWYQQTPGQGLQFLFEYFSETQRNKGNFPGRFSGRQFSNSRSEMNVSTLELGDSALYLCASSFDGSSYNEQFFGPGTRLTVL.

This rearrangement joins TRBV20-1 to TRBJ2-1; TRBD2 matches at 8 bases. Germline V CDR1 and CDR2: DFQATT, SNEGSKA (reference sequence). With V trimmed by 6 bases and J by 6 bases, 16 bases remained unmatched. The CDR3 contains 16 residues. The CDR3 loop reads CSATKSGGLGPNEQFF. The CDR3 nucleotides are TGCAGTGCCACAAAGTCGGGGGGGCTTGGCCCCAATGAGCAGTTCTTC.

This sequence joins TRBV7-3 and TRBJ2-1; no reliable D call. The CDR3 covers 16 residues. V dropped 0 bases and J dropped 0 bases, with 9 bases sitting between them. The germline V gene has CDR1 SGHTA and CDR2 FQGTGA. CDR3 sequence (DNA): TGTGCCAGCAGCTTAACATCCCTGAGCTCCTACAATGAGCAGTTCTTC. The encoded protein is CASSLTSLSSYNEQFF. Based on the CDR3 plus reference TRBV7-3 and TRBJ2-1, the full variable domain is GAGVSQTPSNKVTEKGKYVELRCDPISGHTALYWYRQSLGQGPEFLIYFQGTGAADDSGLPNDRFFAVRPEGSVSTLKIQRTERGDSAVYLCASSLTSLSSYNEQFFGPGTRLTVL.

Only one count was recorded for this clonotype. This chain links TRBV7-6 with TRBJ2-7, with D unresolved. The germline V and J ends were trimmed by 4 bases and 2 bases, with 15 bases remaining between them. CDR1 SGHVS and CDR2 FNYEAQ come from the germline V gene. The CDR3 has 15 amino acids. CDR3 amino acids: CASSSMAGVAYEQYF. The DNA of the CDR3 is TGTGCCAGCAGCTCAATGGCAGGAGTCGCCTACGAGCAGTACTTC.

V usage is TRBV11-2 and J usage is TRBJ1-1; D perhaps matches TRBD1 (5 bases). V lost 2 bases to trimming and J lost 8 bases, with 9 bases between them. The CDR3 has 12 amino acids. Germline V gives CDR1 SGHAT, CDR2 FQNNGV. The CDR3, as DNA: TGTGCCAGCAGCTTACGGGGGATCGAAGCTTTCTTT. Translating it yields CASSLRGIEAFF.

The rearrangement links TRBV10-1 to TRBJ2-1, with a tentative D call TRBD1 (6 bases). This CDR3 has 13 amino acids. Trimming left V 3 bases short and J 6 bases short, with 9 bases between. The germline V gene has CDR1 WNHNN and CDR2 SYGVQD (reference sequence). CDR3 in DNA: TGCGCCAGCAGTGATGGGGGCCTCAATGAGCAGTTCTTC. It codes for CASSDGGLNEQFF.

This clonotype was seen a few times. Written as DNA, the CDR3 is TGTGCCAGCAGCTTAGGTCGGGAGACCCAGTACTTC. It specifies CASSLGRETQYF. The chain recombines TRBV7-9 with TRBJ2-5, with D hard to call. Trimming shortened V by 1 base and J by 5 bases, and 5 bases separated the two germline ends. The CDR3 sequence is 12 residues long. From germline, CDR1 is SEHNR and CDR2 FQNEAQ (reference sequence).

V and J are TRBV5-1 and TRBJ2-1, with D hard to call. V was shortened by 0 bases and J by 7 bases, with 8 bases between the two germline ends. CDR1 and CDR2 from the germline V gene are SGHRS and YFSETQ. The CDR3 spans 13 residues. In DNA form, the CDR3 reads TGCGCCAGCAGCTTGGGTCTCAGAAATGAGCAGTTCTTC. Its protein is CASSLGLRNEQFF.

The CDR3 spells CASSVSSYEQYF. CDR3 sequence (DNA): TGTGCCAGCAGCGTAAGCTCCTACGAGCAGTACTTC. The V gene is TRBV7-9, the J gene TRBJ2-7; D remains unclear. V was shortened by 5 bases and J by 0 bases, with 5 bases between the two germline ends. The CDR3 runs 12 residues. Germline V gene lookup returns CDR1 SEHNR and CDR2 FQNEAQ (reference sequence).

This clonotype was seen a handful of times. The chain combines TRBV20-1 with TRBJ2-7; tentatively, D is TRBD1 (6 bases). Trimming stripped 3 bases from V and 0 bases from J, with 9 bases between. Germline CDR1 reads DFQATT; CDR2 reads SNEGSKA (reference sequence). There are 13 residues in the CDR3. The CDR3 sequence: CSARWDTSYEQYF. The CDR3, as DNA: TGCAGTGCTAGGTGGGACACCTCCTACGAGCAGTACTTC.

This clonotype was seen more than once but under ten times. V and J are TRBV5-1 and TRBJ2-2; 11 bases are shared with TRBD2. Germline V gene lookup returns CDR1 SGHRS and CDR2 YFSETQ. The CDR3 has 16 amino acids. Unmatched junction bases numbered 3, after V lost 3 bases and J lost 2 bases. DNA for the CDR3: TGCGCCAGCAGCTGGGGACTAGCGGTTAACACCGGGGAGCTGTTTTTT. Translation gives CASSWGLAVNTGELFF.

This chain joins TRBV10-3 and TRBJ1-5, with D tentatively TRBD1 (5 bases). V was clipped by 3 bases and J by 0 bases, with 6 bases between them. CDR3 size: 14 residues. Germline V lookup: CDR1 ENHRY, CDR2 SYGVKD. This CDR3 reads CAISEQVSNQPQHF. CDR3 DNA: TGTGCCATCAGTGAACAGGTTAGCAATCAGCCCCAGCATTTT.

Comments on this clonotype: One junction end does not reproduce the germline sequence, and a read error may be involved. This rearrangement joins TRBV7-7 to TRBJ2-1, with 7 bases that match TRBD2. In germline, CDR1 is SSHAT, CDR2 FNYEAQ (reference sequence). This CDR3 is built from 14 residues. The CDR3 region has the DNA TGTGCTAGCAGCTTAGTAATGGGGGGGAATGAGCAGTTCTTC. It translates to CASSLVMGGNEQFF.

This clonotype was seen only a few times. J is TRBJ1-1 and V is TRBV5-1; D is undetermined. The CDR3 spans 13 residues. Trimming shortened V by 3 bases and J by 3 bases, and 9 bases separated the two germline ends. Per germline, CDR1 SGHRS and CDR2 YFSETQ. The DNA of the CDR3 is TGCGCCAGCAGCTATGGGAGTTACACTGAAGCTTTCTTT. Encoded protein: CASSYGSYTEAFF. The whole variable domain, remainder taken from reference TRBV5-1 and TRBJ1-1, is KAGVTQTPRYLIKTRGQQVTLSCSPISGHRSVSWYQQTPGQGLQFLFEYFSETQRNKGNFPGRFSGRQFSNSRSEMNVSTLELGDSALYLCASSYGSYTEAFFGQGTRLTVV.